Presented here are 3 T cell receptor beta chains from one specimen sequenced in a study of T cells in Graves' hyperthyroidism and ophthalmopathy. RNA transcripts provided the source from which TCR beta CDR3 regions were amplified. Carried out on the TCR CDR3, a first-round RT-PCR used the HTBI primer set. Each CDR3 protein gets one entry after TCRdb re-called the multiplex PCR reads with MiXCR. Here the sample spans hundreds of thousands of distinct CDR3 sequences, 45% being singletons. The sample was peripheral blood or thyroid tissue (not recorded which). These receptors came from an adult man with Graves' disease, either hyperthyroidism or ophthalmopathy (not recorded which).

J is TRBJ1-1 and V is TRBV5-1, with a tentative D call TRBD1 (5 bases). The germline gives CDR1 SGHRS, CDR2 YFSETQ. Trimming took 0 bases from V and 9 from J, leaving 12 bases between them. The CDR3 extends over 13 amino acids. The CDR3 here is CASSLDGTEKAFF. The CDR3 bases are TGCGCCAGCAGCTTGGACGGGACGGAAAAAGCTTTCTTT.

V usage is TRBV5-5 and J usage is TRBJ1-4; 7 bases match TRBD1. The CDR3 runs to 14 residues. Germline trimming cut 2 bases from V and 7 bases from J; bases unmatched to any gene: 5. CDR1 and CDR2 from the germline V gene are SGHKS and YYEKEE (reference sequence). The CDR3 region is CASSLTGATEKLFF. CDR3 nucleotide sequence: TGTGCCAGCAGCTTAACAGGGGCCACTGAAAAACTGTTTTTT.

This clonotype was seen a few times. The J gene is TRBJ1-2, the V gene TRBV7-9; 12 positions agree with TRBD1. V gave up 5 bases and J gave up 5 bases; unmatched junction bases: 15. This CDR3 is 18 amino acids long. Germline lookup yields CDR1 SEHNR and CDR2 FQNEAQ (reference sequence). Here the CDR3 DNA reads TGTGCCAGCAGCCCCCCTCCGGGACAGGGGGCAATATGGTATGGCTACACCTTC. This sequence encodes CASSPPPGQGAIWYGYTF.